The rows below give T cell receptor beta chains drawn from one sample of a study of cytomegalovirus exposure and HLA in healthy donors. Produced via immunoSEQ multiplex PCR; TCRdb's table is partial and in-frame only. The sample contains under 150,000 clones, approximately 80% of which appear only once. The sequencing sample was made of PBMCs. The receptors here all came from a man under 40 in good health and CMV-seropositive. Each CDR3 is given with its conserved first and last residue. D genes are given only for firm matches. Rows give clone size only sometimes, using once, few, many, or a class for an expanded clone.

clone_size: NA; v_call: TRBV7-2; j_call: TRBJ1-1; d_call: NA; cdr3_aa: CASSPGGLLSEAFF; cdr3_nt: TGTGCCAGCAGCCCGGGGGGCCTCCTTTCTGAAGCTTTCTTT
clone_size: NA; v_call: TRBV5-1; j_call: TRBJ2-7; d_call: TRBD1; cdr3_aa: CASSETGTGVYEQYF; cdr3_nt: TGCGCCAGCAGCGAAACCGGGACAGGGGTGTACGAGCAGTACTTC
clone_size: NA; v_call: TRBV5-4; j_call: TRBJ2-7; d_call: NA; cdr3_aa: CASSLGRGDYEQYF; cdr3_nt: TGTGCCAGCAGCTTGGGAAGGGGCGACTACGAGCAGTACTTC
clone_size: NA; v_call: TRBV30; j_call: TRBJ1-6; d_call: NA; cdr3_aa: CAGVTVTNSPLHF; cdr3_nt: TGTGCCGGGGTGACAGTTACCAATTCACCCCTCCACTTT
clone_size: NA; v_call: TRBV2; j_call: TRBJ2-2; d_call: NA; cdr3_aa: CASSSGQTNTGELFF; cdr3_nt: TGTGCCAGCAGTTCAGGGCAAACGAACACCGGGGAGCTGTTTTTT
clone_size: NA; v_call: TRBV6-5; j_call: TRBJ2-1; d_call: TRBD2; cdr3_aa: CASGKGGQAGWEQFF; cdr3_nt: TGTGCCAGTGGAAAGGGTGGGCAAGCGGGATGGGAGCAGTTCTTC
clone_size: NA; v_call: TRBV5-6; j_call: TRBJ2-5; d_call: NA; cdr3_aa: CASSGGETQYF; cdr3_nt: TGTGCCAGCAGCGGCGGAGAGACCCAGTACTTC
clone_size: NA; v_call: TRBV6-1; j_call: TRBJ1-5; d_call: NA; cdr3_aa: CASSGQGTGPQHF; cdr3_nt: TGTGCCAGCAGTGGACAAGGGACTGGGCCCCAGCATTTT
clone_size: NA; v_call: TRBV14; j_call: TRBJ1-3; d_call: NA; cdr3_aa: CASSLDGNRAGNTIYF; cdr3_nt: TGTGCCAGCAGCCTCGACGGGAACAGGGCTGGAAACACCATATATTTT
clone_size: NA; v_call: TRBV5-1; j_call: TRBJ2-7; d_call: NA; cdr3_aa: CASSLASGSAYEQYF; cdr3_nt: TGCGCCAGCAGCTTGGCCTCGGGGAGTGCCTACGAGCAGTACTTC
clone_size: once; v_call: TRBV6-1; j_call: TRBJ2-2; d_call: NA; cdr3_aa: CASSLKNTGELFF; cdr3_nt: TGTGCCAGCAGTTTAAAGAACACCGGGGAGCTGTTTTTT
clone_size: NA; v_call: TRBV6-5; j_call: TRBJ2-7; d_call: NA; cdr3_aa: CASRKEGLSYEQYF; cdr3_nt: TGTGCCAGCAGAAAGGAGGGCCTGTCCTACGAGCAGTACTTC
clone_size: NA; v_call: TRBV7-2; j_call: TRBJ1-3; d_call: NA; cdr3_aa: CASSPQGPSGNTIYF; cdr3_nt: TGTGCCAGCAGCCCACAGGGCCCCTCTGGAAACACCATATATTTT
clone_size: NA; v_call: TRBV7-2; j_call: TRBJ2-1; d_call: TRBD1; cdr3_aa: CASSLQGRGPYNEQFF; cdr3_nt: TGTGCCAGCAGCTTACAAGGAAGGGGGCCCTACAATGAGCAGTTCTTC
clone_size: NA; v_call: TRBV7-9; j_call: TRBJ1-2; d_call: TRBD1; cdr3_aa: CASSLADREGGYTF; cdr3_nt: TGTGCCAGCAGCTTAGCGGACAGGGAAGGCGGCTACACCTTC
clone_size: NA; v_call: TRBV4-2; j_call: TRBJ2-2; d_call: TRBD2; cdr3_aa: CASSQGTSKGGELFF; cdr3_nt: TGTGCCAGCAGCCAAGGGACTAGCAAAGGGGGGGAGCTGTTTTTT
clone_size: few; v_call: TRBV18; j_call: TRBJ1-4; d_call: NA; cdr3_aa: CASSPRGDNEKLFF; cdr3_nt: TGTGCCAGCTCACCACGTGGAGATAATGAAAAACTGTTTTTT
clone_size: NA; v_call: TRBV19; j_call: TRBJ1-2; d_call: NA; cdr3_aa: CASSMGSGYTF; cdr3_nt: TGTGCCAGTTCTATGGGTAGCGGCTACACCTTC
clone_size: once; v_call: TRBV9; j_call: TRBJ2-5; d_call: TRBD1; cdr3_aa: CASSVGGVGTGVRFQETQYF; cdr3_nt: TGTGCCAGCAGCGTTGGGGGTGTTGGGACAGGGGTCCGCTTCCAAGAGACCCAGTACTTC
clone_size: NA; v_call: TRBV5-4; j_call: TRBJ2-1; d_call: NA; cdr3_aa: CASSLRGPGGYNEQFF; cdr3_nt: TGTGCCAGCAGCTTGCGGGGCCCCGGGGGCTACAATGAGCAGTTCTTC
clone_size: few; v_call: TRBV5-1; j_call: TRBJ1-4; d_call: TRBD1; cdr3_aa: CASSLARGQEKLFF; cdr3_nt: TGCGCCAGCAGCTTGGCCAGGGGGCAGGAAAAACTGTTTTTT
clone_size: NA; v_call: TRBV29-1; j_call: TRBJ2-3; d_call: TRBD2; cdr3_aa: CSLSGGAVDTQYF; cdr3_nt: TGCAGCCTCAGCGGGGGGGCTGTAGATACGCAGTATTTT
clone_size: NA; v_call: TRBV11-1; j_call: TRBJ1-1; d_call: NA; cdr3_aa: CASSPDSAEAFF; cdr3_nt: TGTGCCAGCAGCCCGGACAGTGCTGAAGCTTTCTTT
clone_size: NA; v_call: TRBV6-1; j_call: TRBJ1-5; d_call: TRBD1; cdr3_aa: CASSDPGTGNQPQHF; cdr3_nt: TGTGCCAGCAGTGATCCCGGGACAGGGAATCAGCCCCAGCATTTT
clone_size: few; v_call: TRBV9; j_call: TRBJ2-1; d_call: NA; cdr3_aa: CASSVDNGRGNEQFF; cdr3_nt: TGTGCCAGCAGCGTAGATAACGGAAGGGGCAATGAGCAGTTCTTC
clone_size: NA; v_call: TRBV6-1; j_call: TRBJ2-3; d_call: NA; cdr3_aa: CASSEGQREADTQYF; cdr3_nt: TGTGCCAGCAGTGAGGGTCAGAGGGAGGCAGATACGCAGTATTTT
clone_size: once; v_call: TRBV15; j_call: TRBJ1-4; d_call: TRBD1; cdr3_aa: CATSRDGQGTEKLFF; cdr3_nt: TGTGCCACCAGCAGAGATGGACAGGGGACTGAAAAACTGTTTTTT
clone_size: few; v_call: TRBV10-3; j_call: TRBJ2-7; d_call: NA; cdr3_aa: CAISGASYEQYF; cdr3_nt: TGTGCCATCAGTGGAGCCTCCTACGAGCAGTACTTC
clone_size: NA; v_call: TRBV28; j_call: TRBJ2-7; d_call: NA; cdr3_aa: CASSSGEDYEQYF; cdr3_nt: TGTGCCAGCAGTTCGGGGGAGGACTACGAGCAGTACTTC
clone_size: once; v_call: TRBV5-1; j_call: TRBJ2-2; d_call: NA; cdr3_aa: CASSLIETGELFF; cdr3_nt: TGCGCCAGCAGCTTGATAGAAACCGGGGAGCTGTTTTTT
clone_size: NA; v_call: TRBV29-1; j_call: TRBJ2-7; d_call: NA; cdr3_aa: CSVLFRDYEQYF; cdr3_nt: TGCAGCGTGCTATTCCGGGACTACGAGCAGTACTTC
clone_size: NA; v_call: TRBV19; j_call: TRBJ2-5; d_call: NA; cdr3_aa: CASSIVSGQETQYF; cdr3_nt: TGTGCCAGTAGTATAGTCAGCGGGCAAGAGACCCAGTACTTC
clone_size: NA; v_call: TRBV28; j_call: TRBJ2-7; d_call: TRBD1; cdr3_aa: CASSEQGDEQYF; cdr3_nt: TGTGCCAGCAGTGAACAGGGGGACGAGCAGTACTTC
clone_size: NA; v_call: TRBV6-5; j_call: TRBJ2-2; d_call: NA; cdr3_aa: CASRPLGAGELFF; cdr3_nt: TGTGCCAGCAGGCCCCTAGGGGCCGGGGAGCTGTTTTTT
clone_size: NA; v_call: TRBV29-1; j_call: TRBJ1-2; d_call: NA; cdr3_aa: CSVEANRVGYTF; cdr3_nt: TGCAGCGTTGAAGCGAACAGGGTTGGCTACACCTTC
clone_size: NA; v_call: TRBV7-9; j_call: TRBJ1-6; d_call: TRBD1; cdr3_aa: CASSPTGNSPLHF; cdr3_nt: TGTGCCAGCAGCCCGACAGGGAATTCACCCCTCCACTTT
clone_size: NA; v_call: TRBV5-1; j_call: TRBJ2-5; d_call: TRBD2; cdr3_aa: CASSLGTSGPQETQYF; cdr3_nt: TGCGCCAGCAGCTTGGGGACTAGCGGGCCCCAAGAGACCCAGTACTTC
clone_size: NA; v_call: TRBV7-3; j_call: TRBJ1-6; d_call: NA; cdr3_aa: CASSSNRNSPLHF; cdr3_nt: TGTGCCAGCAGCTCTAACAGGAATTCACCCCTCCACTTT
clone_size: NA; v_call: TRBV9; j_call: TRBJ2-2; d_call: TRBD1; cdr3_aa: CASNRGEVWSGELFF; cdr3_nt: TGTGCCAGCAACAGGGGCGAAGTTTGGTCCGGGGAGCTGTTTTTT
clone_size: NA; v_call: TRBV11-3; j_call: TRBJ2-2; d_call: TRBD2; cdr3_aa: CASSLPRLAGISGELFF; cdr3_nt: TGTGCCAGCAGCTTACCCCGACTAGCGGGAATCTCCGGGGAGCTGTTTTTT
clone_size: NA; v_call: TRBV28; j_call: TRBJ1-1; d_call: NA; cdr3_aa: CASSFRGPYTEAFF; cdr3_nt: TGTGCCAGCAGTTTTAGGGGTCCCTACACTGAAGCTTTCTTT
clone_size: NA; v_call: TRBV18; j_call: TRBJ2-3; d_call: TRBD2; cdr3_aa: CASSSIAGVTDTQYF; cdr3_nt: TGTGCCAGCTCTTCTATAGCGGGAGTGACAGATACGCAGTATTTT
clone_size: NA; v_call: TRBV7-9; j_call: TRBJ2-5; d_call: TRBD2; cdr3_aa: CASSSTSGTSKGTQYF; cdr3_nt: TGTGCCAGCAGCTCGACTAGCGGGACATCTAAGGGGACCCAGTACTTC
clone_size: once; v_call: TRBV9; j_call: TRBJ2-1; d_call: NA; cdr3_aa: CASSVSNYNEQFF; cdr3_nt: TGTGCCAGCAGCGTATCTAATTACAATGAGCAGTTCTTC
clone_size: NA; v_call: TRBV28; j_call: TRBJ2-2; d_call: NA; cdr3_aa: CASSPPWGRRNTGELFF; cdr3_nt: TGTGCCAGCAGCCCTCCCTGGGGCAGGAGGAACACCGGGGAGCTGTTTTTT
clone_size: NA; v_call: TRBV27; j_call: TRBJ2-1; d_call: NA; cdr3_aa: CASSPISGYDYNEQFF; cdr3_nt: TGTGCCAGCAGTCCCATTAGCGGATATGACTACAATGAGCAGTTCTTC
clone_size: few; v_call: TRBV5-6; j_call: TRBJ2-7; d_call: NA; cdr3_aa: CASSFTDRSYEQYF; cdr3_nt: TGTGCCAGCAGCTTTACCGACAGGTCCTACGAGCAGTACTTC
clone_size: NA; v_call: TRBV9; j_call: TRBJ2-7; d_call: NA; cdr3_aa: CASSVGTPYEQYF; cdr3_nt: TGTGCCAGCAGCGTAGGGACACCCTACGAGCAGTACTTC
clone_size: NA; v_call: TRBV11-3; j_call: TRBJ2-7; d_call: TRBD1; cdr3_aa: CASSFGRGNYEQYF; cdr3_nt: TGTGCCAGCAGCTTCGGCAGGGGGAACTACGAGCAGTACTTC
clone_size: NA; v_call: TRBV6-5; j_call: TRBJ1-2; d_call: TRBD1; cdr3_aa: CASRTGGAGYGYTF; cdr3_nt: TGTGCCAGCAGGACAGGGGGCGCCGGCTATGGCTACACCTTC
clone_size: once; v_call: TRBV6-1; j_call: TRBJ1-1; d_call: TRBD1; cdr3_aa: CASSAGTGFTEAFF; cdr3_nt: TGTGCCAGCAGTGCCGGGACAGGGTTTACTGAAGCTTTCTTT
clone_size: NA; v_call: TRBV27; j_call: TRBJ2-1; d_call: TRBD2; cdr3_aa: CASTGGLAVSYNEQFF; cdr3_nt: TGTGCCAGCACCGGGGGACTAGCGGTCTCCTACAATGAGCAGTTCTTC
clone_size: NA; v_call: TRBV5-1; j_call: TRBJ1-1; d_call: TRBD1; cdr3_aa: CASSPRTGGGSRTEAFF; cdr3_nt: TGCGCCAGCAGCCCGCGGACAGGGGGCGGATCGAGGACTGAAGCTTTCTTT
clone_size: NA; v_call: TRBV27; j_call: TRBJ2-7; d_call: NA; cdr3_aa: CASSLSASSYEQYF; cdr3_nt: TGTGCCAGCAGTTTATCGGCCTCTTCCTACGAGCAGTACTTC
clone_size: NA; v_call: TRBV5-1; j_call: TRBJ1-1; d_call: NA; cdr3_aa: CASKRDTGNTEAFF; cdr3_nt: TGCGCCAGCAAAAGGGACACTGGGAACACTGAAGCTTTCTTT